This is a list of T cell receptor beta chains from one sample in a study of cytomegalovirus exposure and HLA in healthy donors. TCRdb keeps only in-frame clones here, not all; method: immunoSEQ multiplex PCR. Of 95,000 to 150,000 clones listed, roughly 77% are singletons. Specimen: PBMCs. The receptors derive from a woman in her twenties or thirties in good health and CMV-seronegative. Both conserved end residues are part of each CDR3. A D gene is named only where the DNA matches it firmly. A clone size is listed for some rows: how often the clone was seen (once, few, many), or a class if it is expanded.

CSVYRRVEETQYF	TGCAGCGTTTATCGACGGGTCGAAGAGACCCAGTACTTC	NA	13	TRBV29-1	TRBJ2-5	NA
CASSETLRARREREKLFF	TGTGCCAGCAGTGAAACCCTCCGAGCTAGAAGGGAGCGGGAAAAACTGTTTTTT	NA	18	TRBV6-1	TRBJ1-4	NA
CASSLDRVEGNTIYF	TGTGCCAGCAGCCTCGACAGGGTGGAAGGAAACACCATATATTTT	once	15	TRBV21-1	TRBJ1-3	NA
CASRRDRRSSYEQYF	TGCGCCAGCAGAAGGGACAGACGGAGCTCCTACGAGCAGTACTTC	NA	15	TRBV4-1	TRBJ2-7	TRBD1
CASSPPGTAFMNTEAFF	TGTGCCAGCTCACCACCCGGGACAGCATTTATGAACACTGAAGCTTTCTTT	NA	17	TRBV18	TRBJ1-1	TRBD1
CASSLWGGNEQFF	TGTGCCAGCAGCTTATGGGGGGGCAATGAGCAGTTCTTC	NA	13	TRBV7-3	TRBJ2-1	TRBD2
CASSLDRPYEQYF	TGTGCCAGCAGCTTGGACAGGCCCTACGAGCAGTACTTC	NA	13	TRBV7-2	TRBJ2-7	TRBD1
CASSTRENTEAFF	TGTGCCAGCAGCACACGGGAGAACACTGAAGCTTTCTTT	NA	13	TRBV11-3	TRBJ1-1	NA
CASSPGTSGNPTYNEQFF	TGTGCCAGCAGCCCCGGGACTAGCGGGAACCCCACCTACAATGAGCAGTTCTTC	NA	18	TRBV5-4	TRBJ2-1	TRBD2
CASSETWSGQPQHF	TGCGCCAGCAGCGAAACATGGAGCGGACAGCCCCAGCATTTT	NA	14	TRBV4-1	TRBJ1-5	NA
CSAGGTGTSAYEQYF	TGCAGCGCTGGGGGGACCGGGACTAGCGCATACGAGCAGTACTTC	NA	15	TRBV29-1	TRBJ2-7	TRBD2
CASSLEQNTGELFF	TGCGCCAGCAGCTTGGAGCAGAACACCGGGGAGCTGTTTTTT	NA	14	TRBV5-1	TRBJ2-2	NA
CASSYGGFSNQPQHF	TGTGCCAGTAGCTATGGGGGCTTTAGCAATCAGCCCCAGCATTTT	NA	15	TRBV19	TRBJ1-5	NA
CASSLGQGSYGYTF	TGTGCCAGCAGTTTAGGACAGGGATCCTATGGCTACACCTTC	NA	14	TRBV28	TRBJ1-2	TRBD1
CASSPTSGTPYNEQFF	TGTGCCAGCAGCCCGACTAGCGGGACCCCCTACAATGAGCAGTTCTTC	NA	16	TRBV6-4	TRBJ2-1	TRBD2
CASSLGGQGYTGELFF	TGCGCCAGCAGCCTAGGGGGACAGGGGTACACCGGGGAGCTGTTTTTT	NA	16	TRBV5-1	TRBJ2-2	TRBD1
CASSYSGTGGDGYTF	TGTGCCAGCAGTTATTCCGGGACAGGGGGCGACGGCTACACCTTC	NA	15	TRBV6-5	TRBJ1-2	TRBD1
CASSLALYQETQYF	TGTGCCAGCAGCTTGGCTCTGTACCAAGAGACCCAGTACTTC	NA	14	TRBV5-4	TRBJ2-5	NA
CASSLAHLASKGGELFF	TGTGCCAGCAGCTTAGCGCATCTCGCTAGCAAGGGCGGGGAGCTGTTTTTT	few	17	TRBV7-2	TRBJ2-2	NA
CASSPSPGTNYGYTF	TGTGCCAGCTCACCATCCCCAGGAACTAACTATGGCTACACCTTC	NA	15	TRBV18	TRBJ1-2	NA
CSSSHLGQANTGELFF	TGTTCCAGCAGCCATCTCGGACAGGCGAACACCGGGGAGCTGTTTTTT	NA	16	TRBV7-9	TRBJ2-2	TRBD1
CASSLGTGPNEQFF	TGTGCCAGCAGCTTAGGGACAGGGCCCAATGAGCAGTTCTTC	NA	14	TRBV11-3	TRBJ2-1	TRBD1
CASSLLRSSYNEQFF	TGTGCCAGCAGCTTACTTAGGAGCTCCTACAATGAGCAGTTCTTC	NA	15	TRBV7-9	TRBJ2-1	NA
CASRRLAGTTYEQYF	TGTGCCAGCAGGCGACTAGCGGGAACCACCTACGAGCAGTACTTC	NA	15	TRBV2	TRBJ2-7	TRBD2
CASSVRSGTGELFF	TGTGCCAGCAGCGTACGCAGCGGGACCGGGGAGCTGTTTTTT	NA	14	TRBV9	TRBJ2-2	NA
CSVGVWDISDF	TGCAGCGTAGGCGTATGGGACATATCAGACTTC	NA	11	TRBV29-1	TRBJ1-2	NA
CASSVDGLATDTQYF	TGTGCCAGCAGCGTAGATGGACTAGCCACAGATACGCAGTATTTT	NA	15	TRBV9	TRBJ2-3	TRBD2
CASTATSGGVSEQFF	TGTGCCAGCACCGCGACTAGCGGGGGGGTGAGTGAGCAGTTCTTC	few	15	TRBV7-2	TRBJ2-1	TRBD2
CASSSTQGGSLETQYF	TGTGCCAGCAGCTCGACACAGGGTGGGTCCTTAGAGACCCAGTACTTC	NA	16	TRBV5-6	TRBJ2-5	NA
CSVADRGLNEQFF	TGCAGCGTTGCGGACAGGGGGCTCAATGAGCAGTTCTTC	NA	13	TRBV29-1	TRBJ2-1	TRBD1
CSARTGVNTEAFF	TGCAGCGCCAGGACAGGGGTGAACACTGAAGCTTTCTTT	once	13	TRBV29-1	TRBJ1-1	TRBD1
CASSLASLATNEKLFF	TGTGCCAGCAGCTTAGCCAGTCTTGCAACTAATGAAAAACTGTTTTTT	NA	16	TRBV7-9	TRBJ1-4	NA
CASSVAAKDQGGGYTF	TGTGCCAGCAGCGTAGCCGCAAAGGACCAGGGAGGTGGCTACACCTTC	NA	16	TRBV9	TRBJ1-2	NA
CARTTGMGGTDTQYF	TGTGCCCGGACCACAGGGATGGGTGGCACAGATACGCAGTATTTT	NA	15	TRBV30	TRBJ2-3	NA
CAISPEGRRMNTEAFF	TGTGCCATCAGCCCGGAAGGGAGGCGGATGAACACTGAAGCTTTCTTT	NA	16	TRBV10-3	TRBJ1-1	NA
CASSLTGPQTADTQYF	TGCGCCAGCAGCTTGACAGGGCCCCAAACGGCAGATACGCAGTATTTT	NA	16	TRBV5-1	TRBJ2-3	NA
CASSGAGGGKVDGYTF	TGTGCCAGCAGCGGTGCCGGGGGGGGTAAGGTGGATGGCTACACCTTC	NA	16	TRBV7-9	TRBJ1-2	NA
CASRKESYEQYF	TGCGCCAGCAGAAAAGAATCCTACGAGCAGTACTTC	NA	12	TRBV5-1	TRBJ2-7	NA
CASSDTSGGWGDTQYF	TGTGCCAGCAGTGATACTAGCGGGGGGTGGGGTGATACGCAGTATTTT	NA	16	TRBV6-1	TRBJ2-3	TRBD2
CASSPRRGAGETQYF	TGTGCCAGCTCACCGCGGCGGGGGGCAGGCGAGACCCAGTACTTC	NA	15	TRBV18	TRBJ2-5	TRBD2
CASRKRTGDYNSPLHF	TGTGCCAGCAGGAAGAGAACAGGGGACTATAATTCACCCCTCCACTTT	NA	16	TRBV7-2	TRBJ1-6	TRBD1
CASSHHGTGGSYEQYF	TGCGCCAGCAGTCATCACGGGACAGGGGGCTCCTACGAGCAGTACTTC	NA	16	TRBV23-1	TRBJ2-7	TRBD1
CASSEDILNSPLHF	TGTGCCAGCAGCGAGGATATTCTAAATTCACCCCTCCACTTT	NA	14	TRBV7-9	TRBJ1-6	NA
CASSVEAGAGYEQYF	TGTGCCAGCAGCGTAGAGGCGGGAGCCGGCTACGAGCAGTACTTC	few	15	TRBV9	TRBJ2-7	TRBD2
CASSPRTGVETQYF	TGTGCCAGCAGCCCTCGGACAGGGGTGGAGACCCAGTACTTC	NA	14	TRBV9	TRBJ2-5	TRBD1
CASSQRTNYGYTF	TGCGCCAGCAGCCAACGTACTAACTATGGCTACACCTTC	NA	13	TRBV4-1	TRBJ1-2	NA
CASSFAAGHNNSPLHF	TGTGCCAGCAGCTTTGCGGCAGGACATAATAATTCACCCCTCCACTTT	NA	16	TRBV11-3	TRBJ1-6	NA